This is a list of T cell receptor beta chains from one sample in a study of blood T cell repertoires in COVID-19. The assay was immunoSEQ multiplex PCR, and TCRdb's table has in-frame clones only and misses some. The sample contains around 280,000 clones, around 87% of which appear only once. The sample taken for sequencing was peripheral blood. These receptors were taken from a woman younger than 45 who had recovered from COVID-19. Both conserved end residues are part of each CDR3. The order of the fields is J gene, CDR3 length, D gene, V gene, clone size, CDR3 protein, CDR3 DNA. The D gene is left open where the match is weak. Part of the rows lack a size; the others show once, few, many or a class for expanded clones.

TRBJ2-5,14,TRBD2,TRBV10-3,NA,CATRPSGGEETQYF,TGTGCCACAAGACCTAGCGGGGGGGAGGAGACCCAGTACTTC
TRBJ2-1,16,NA,TRBV11-2,NA,CASSRGGSASYNEQFF,TGTGCCAGCAGCCGAGGCGGTTCCGCCTCCTACAATGAGCAGTTCTTC
TRBJ1-6,14,NA,TRBV7-2,NA,CASSWTEGNSPLHF,TGTGCCAGCAGCTGGACAGAGGGGAATTCACCCCTCCACTTT
TRBJ2-7,13,NA,TRBV2,NA,CASRSQGSYEQYF,TGTGCCAGCAGATCACAGGGCTCCTACGAGCAGTACTTC
TRBJ1-2,16,TRBD1,TRBV30,NA,CAWSRAGQGAFDGYTF,TGTGCCTGGAGTAGGGCGGGACAGGGGGCTTTCGATGGCTACACCTTC
TRBJ1-1,11,NA,TRBV30,NA,CGVSENTEAFF,TGTGGAGTCAGCGAGAACACTGAAGCTTTCTTT
TRBJ2-3,14,NA,TRBV5-1,NA,CASTLAVGRDTQYF,TGCGCCAGCACCTTAGCGGTCGGCAGAGATACGCAGTATTTT
TRBJ2-4,14,TRBD2,TRBV11-2,NA,CASSPRWREDIQYF,TGTGCCAGCAGCCCAAGGTGGCGGGAGGACATTCAGTACTTC
TRBJ2-3,15,TRBD2,TRBV7-6,NA,CASSTRLAGTDTQYF,TGTGCCAGCAGCACCCGACTAGCGGGCACAGATACGCAGTATTTT
TRBJ1-1,11,NA,TRBV2,NA,CARAMNTEAFF,TGTGCCAGAGCGATGAACACTGAAGCTTTCTTT
TRBJ2-7,15,TRBD1,TRBV11-3,NA,CASSSRTGSSYEQYF,TGTGCCAGCAGCTCTCGGACAGGGAGCTCCTACGAGCAGTACTTC
TRBJ1-4,17,TRBD1,TRBV7-8,NA,CASSWRRPGQLNEKLFF,TGTGCCAGCAGTTGGCGCCGCCCGGGACAGCTTAATGAAAAACTGTTTTTT
TRBJ2-7,16,TRBD2,TRBV28,many,CASSFISGLAGYEQYF,TGTGCCAGCAGTTTTATCTCAGGACTAGCGGGTTACGAGCAGTACTTC
TRBJ1-5,12,NA,TRBV6-5,NA,CASTDPGRAQHF,TGTGCCAGCACCGACCCCGGCCGGGCCCAGCATTTT
TRBJ1-1,13,NA,TRBV19,NA,CASSTGGYTEAFF,TGTGCCAGTAGTACGGGGGGCTACACTGAAGCTTTCTTT
TRBJ2-7,15,NA,TRBV6-5,NA,CASSPVPNSPYEQYF,TGTGCCAGCAGTCCAGTCCCGAATTCCCCCTACGAGCAGTACTTC
TRBJ1-1,14,NA,TRBV5-1,NA,CASSSNQGEPEAFF,TGCGCCAGCAGCTCGAACCAGGGTGAGCCTGAAGCTTTCTTT
TRBJ2-1,16,TRBD1,TRBV6-4,NA,CASSDSGQSSYNEQFF,TGTGCCAGCAGTGACTCGGGACAGTCCTCCTACAATGAGCAGTTCTTC
TRBJ2-3,15,NA,TRBV10-3,NA,CAIRPQGRDTDTQYF,TGTGCCATCAGGCCACAGGGCCGGGACACAGATACGCAGTATTTT
TRBJ2-4,14,TRBD1,TRBV12-5,NA,CASGVSGGGYIQYF,TGTGCTAGTGGTGTCTCAGGGGGTGGGTACATTCAGTACTTC
TRBJ1-5,15,NA,TRBV5-4,NA,CASSFWGGSNQPQHF,TGTGCCAGCAGCTTTTGGGGCGGAAGCAATCAGCCCCAGCATTTT
TRBJ1-3,14,NA,TRBV6-1,NA,CASSEGGGGNTIYF,TGTGCCAGCAGTGAAGGGGGAGGTGGAAACACCATATATTTT
TRBJ2-6,15,TRBD1,TRBV6-4,NA,CASSLTGVGANVLTF,TGTGCCAGCAGCCTAACAGGGGTGGGGGCCAACGTCCTGACTTTC
TRBJ1-1,12,NA,TRBV11-2,NA,CASSFYGTEAFF,TGTGCCAGCAGCTTCTACGGGACTGAAGCTTTCTTT
TRBJ1-2,13,NA,TRBV24-1,NA,CATSEGRSGGYTF,TGTGCCACCAGTGAGGGGCGGAGTGGTGGCTACACCTTC
TRBJ2-3,13,TRBD1,TRBV7-3,NA,CASSPTGADTQYF,TGTGCCAGCAGCCCAACAGGGGCAGATACGCAGTATTTT
TRBJ2-5,16,TRBD2,TRBV2,NA,CASSEGAGGYQQTQYF,TGTGCCAGCAGTGAAGGAGCGGGGGGATATCAACAGACCCAGTACTTC
TRBJ2-3,16,TRBD1,TRBV19,NA,CASSTPGQGAGDTQYF,TGTGCCAGTAGTACACCGGGACAGGGGGCTGGAGATACGCAGTATTTT
TRBJ1-1,13,NA,TRBV5-6,many,CASSVTANTEAFF,TGTGCCAGCAGCGTTACAGCTAACACTGAAGCTTTCTTT
TRBJ2-1,14,NA,TRBV7-2,NA,CASSPGTRSGEQFF,TGTGCCAGCAGCCCGGGGACTCGTTCGGGTGAGCAGTTCTTC
TRBJ1-5,15,NA,TRBV19,NA,CATMDTPNSNQPQHF,TGTGCCACCATGGACACTCCGAATAGCAATCAGCCCCAGCATTTT
TRBJ2-7,15,NA,TRBV11-2,NA,CASSLGSGAGYEQYF,TGTGCCAGCAGCTTAGGTTCGGGAGCGGGCTACGAGCAGTACTTC
TRBJ1-1,15,TRBD1,TRBV10-2,NA,CASSDPGTVNTEAFF,TGCGCCAGCAGCGACCCAGGGACAGTGAACACTGAAGCTTTCTTT
TRBJ1-5,13,NA,TRBV6-5,NA,CASGRQSNQPQHF,TGTGCCAGCGGTCGACAGTCCAATCAGCCCCAGCATTTT
TRBJ2-7,15,TRBD2,TRBV28,NA,CASSFGLAGRYEQYF,TGTGCCAGCAGTTTTGGACTAGCGGGAAGGTACGAGCAGTACTTC
TRBJ2-1,15,TRBD1,TRBV30,once,CAWRGDRAVFNEQFF,TGTGCCTGGAGGGGGGACAGGGCGGTCTTCAATGAGCAGTTCTTC
TRBJ2-5,14,NA,TRBV2,NA,CASGVTRTLETQYF,TGTGCCAGCGGCGTGACTCGAACGCTGGAGACCCAGTACTTC
TRBJ2-7,12,NA,TRBV6-6,NA,CASRRPNYEQYF,TGTGCCAGCAGGAGGCCAAACTACGAGCAGTACTTC
TRBJ2-1,15,TRBD2,TRBV7-9,NA,CASSLGTSGSTPAFF,TGTGCCAGCAGCTTAGGGACTAGCGGGTCCACGCCCGCGTTCTTC
TRBJ2-1,17,TRBD2,TRBV4-3,once,CASSRGTSGSSYNEQFF,TGCGCCAGCAGCCGAGGGACTAGCGGGAGTTCCTACAATGAGCAGTTCTTC
TRBJ2-2,16,TRBD2,TRBV5-4,NA,CASSLKLAGDTGELFF,TGTGCCAGCAGCTTAAAACTAGCGGGAGATACCGGGGAGCTGTTTTTT
TRBJ1-3,15,NA,TRBV6-9,NA,CASSYPRVAGNTIYF,TGTGCCAGCAGTTACCCCAGGGTAGCTGGAAACACCATATATTTT
TRBJ1-1,17,TRBD1,TRBV4-2,NA,CASSQPGTGRGNTEAFF,TGTGCCAGCAGCCAACCCGGGACAGGGCGCGGGAACACTGAAGCTTTCTTT
TRBJ2-3,15,TRBD2,TRBV7-2,NA,CASSSSGTSTDTQYF,TGTGCCAGCAGCTCTAGCGGTACTAGCACAGATACGCAGTATTTT
TRBJ2-1,14,TRBD2,TRBV7-3,NA,CASSLAGGENEQFF,TGTGCCAGCAGCTTAGCGGGAGGGGAGAATGAGCAGTTCTTC
TRBJ2-7,14,TRBD1,TRBV19,NA,CASSIGQGLGEQYF,TGTGCCAGTAGTATCGGACAGGGGTTGGGCGAGCAGTACTTC
TRBJ2-2,15,NA,TRBV2,NA,CASRIAGTPTGELFF,TGTGCCAGCAGGATCGCCGGGACACCCACCGGGGAGCTGTTTTTT
TRBJ2-1,15,NA,TRBV4-1,NA,CASSQGPGAWDEQFF,TGCGCCAGCAGCCAGGGCCCAGGGGCCTGGGATGAGCAGTTCTTC
TRBJ2-5,14,NA,TRBV10-3,NA,CAISEGLRGETQYF,TGTGCCATCAGTGAGGGACTTCGGGGGGAGACCCAGTACTTC
TRBJ2-3,15,NA,TRBV3-1/TRBV3-2,NA,CASSQRAPGVDTQYF,TGTGCCAGCAGCCAGAGGGCCCCGGGGGTCGATACGCAGTATTTT
TRBJ2-1,18,TRBD2,TRBV27,NA,CASPSGGRPLRSYNEQFF,TGTGCCAGCCCGAGCGGGGGACGACCCCTTCGCTCCTACAATGAGCAGTTCTTC
TRBJ1-5,14,TRBD1,TRBV19,few,CASSDRQGGQPQHF,TGTGCCAGTAGTGACCGACAGGGGGGTCAGCCCCAGCATTTT
TRBJ2-5,15,NA,TRBV7-2,NA,CASSLGGRDQETQYF,TGTGCCAGCAGCTTAGGAGGGCGAGACCAAGAGACCCAGTACTTC
TRBJ2-4,15,TRBD2,TRBV2,NA,CASSKAGGAKNIQYF,TGTGCCAGCAGTAAAGCGGGGGGAGCCAAAAACATTCAGTACTTC